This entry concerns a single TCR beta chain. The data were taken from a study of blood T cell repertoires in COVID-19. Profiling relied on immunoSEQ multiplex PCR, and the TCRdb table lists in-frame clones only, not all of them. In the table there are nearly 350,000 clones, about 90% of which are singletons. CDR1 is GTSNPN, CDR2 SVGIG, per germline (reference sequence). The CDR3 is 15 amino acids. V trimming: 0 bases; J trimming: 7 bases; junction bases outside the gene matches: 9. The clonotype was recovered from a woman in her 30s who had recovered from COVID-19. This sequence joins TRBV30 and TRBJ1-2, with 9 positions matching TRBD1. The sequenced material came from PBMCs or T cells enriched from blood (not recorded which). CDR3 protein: CAWSVATGGVVGYTF. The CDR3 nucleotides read TGTGCCTGGAGTGTTGCCACAGGGGGCGTGGTTGGCTACACCTTC.